The present T cell receptor (beta chain) was sequenced within a study of T cells in Graves' hyperthyroidism and ophthalmopathy. Study-wide results and caveats: Ophthalmopathy got predicted by the model a median around 6.6 months before its onset. Most thyroid-expanded clonotypes above 0.001 were also found in blood. Stable hyperthyroidism and ophthalmopathy were separated using 13 V-J signatures.

Template material for amplifying TCR beta CDR3 regions consisted of RNA transcripts. When the TCR CDR3 underwent first-round RT-PCR, the HTBI primer set was used. TCRdb reanalysed the multiplex PCR reads using MiXCR and keeps one entry per CDR3 protein. The table includes about 200,000 distinct CDR3 sequences, around 20% detected once. Germline loops: CDR1 DFQATT, CDR2 SNEGSKA (reference sequence). The CDR3 is made up of 15 amino acids. V was pared by 5 bases and J by 4 bases, with 20 bases between. This clonotype occurred many times. The antigen remains unidentified. It was 10 ml of fresh peripheral blood that supplied the PBMCs.

The receptor comes from a man aged 35 to 55 with Graves' hyperthyroidism. Sequencing was done on a sample of blood. This chain links TRBV20-1 with TRBJ1-2; D remains unclear. The CDR3 nucleotides are TGCAGTGCTCAAACGGGGATTGTATATGGCTATGGCTACACCTTC. As protein: CSAQTGIVYGYGYTF.